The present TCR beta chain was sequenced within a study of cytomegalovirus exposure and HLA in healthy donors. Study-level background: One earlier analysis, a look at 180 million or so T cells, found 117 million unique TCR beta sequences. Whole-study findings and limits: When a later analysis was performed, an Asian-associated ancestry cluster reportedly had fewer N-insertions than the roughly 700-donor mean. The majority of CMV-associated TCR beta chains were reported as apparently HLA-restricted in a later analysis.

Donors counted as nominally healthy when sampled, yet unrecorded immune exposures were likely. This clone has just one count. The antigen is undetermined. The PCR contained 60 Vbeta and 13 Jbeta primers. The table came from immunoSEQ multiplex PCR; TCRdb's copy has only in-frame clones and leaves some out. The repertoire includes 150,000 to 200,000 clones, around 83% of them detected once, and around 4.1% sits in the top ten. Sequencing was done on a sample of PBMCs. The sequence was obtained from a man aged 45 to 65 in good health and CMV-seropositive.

The CDR3 DNA follows: TGTGCCAGCAGTTTGGGGCAGGGAAATGAAAAACTGTTTTTT. It is translated as CASSLGQGNEKLFF. The chain links TRBV28 to TRBJ1-4, with D possibly being TRBD1 (5 bases). With 3 bases removed from V and 5 bases from J, the gap between germline ends came to 10 bases. Germline CDR1 MDHEN, CDR2 SYDVKM. The CDR3 is made up of 14 amino acids. The full variable domain, with the rest looked up from reference TRBV28 and TRBJ1-4, is DVKVTQSSRYLVKRTGEKVFLECVQDMDHENMFWYRQDPGLGLRLIYFSYDVKMKEKGDIPEGYSVSREKKERFSLILESASTNQTSMYLCASSLGQGNEKLFFGSGTQLSVL.